This entry lists 3 T cell receptor beta chains sequenced from one sample in a study of human T cells and chemical hapten exposure. TCRdb used MiXCR to reprocess the RACE reads, holding one entry per CDR3 protein. The sample lists over 100,000 distinct CDR3 sequences; 10% to 12% were seen once. Time point given: patch test 3, about 24 weeks after DPC sensitization. Treatment specified: therapeutic diphenylcyclopropenone sensitization with weekly scalp DPC. This specimen was whole blood, taken in connection with sensitization to the hapten diphenylcyclopropenone (DPC). The receptors shown here come from a woman aged 45-59 years with alopecia areata. Some clones in this sample may be carry-over from other donors' samples.

The chain has TRBV19 and TRBJ2-6; TRBD1 matches 8 bases. J gave up 0 bases and V 6 bases, and 1 base lay outside the gene matches. Germline CDR1 LNHDA, CDR2 SQIVND (reference sequence). The CDR3 contains 15 residues. The CDR3 region is CASSTGGSGANVLTF. In nucleotides, the CDR3 is TGTGCCAGTAGCACAGGGGGCTCTGGGGCCAACGTCCTGACTTTC.

The J gene is TRBJ1-2, the V gene TRBV20-1; D is undetermined. V gave up 0 bases and J gave up 2 bases, with 7 bases separating them. The length of the CDR3 is 13 residues. CDR1 DFQATT and CDR2 SNEGSKA come from the germline V gene (reference sequence). The DNA for the CDR3 is TGCAGTGCTAGAGACGGGAAGAACTATGGCTACACCTTC. This gives the protein CSARDGKNYGYTF.

This clonotype was seen only a few times. The gene calls are TRBV6-2 or TRBV6-3 and TRBJ2-3; TRBD1 might be the D (6 bases). The CDR3 loop spans 16 amino acids. V was pared by 0 bases and J by 3 bases, with 13 bases between. Germline V gene sequence: CDR1 MNHEY, CDR2 SVGEGT. DNA of the CDR3: TGTGCCAGCAGTTACTCGTCTAGCCAGGGGACAGATACGCAGTATTTT. Translating gives CASSYSSSQGTDTQYF.